The next 8 T cell receptor beta chains were all read from a single sample in a study of T cells after yellow fever vaccination. TCRdb analysed the 5' RACE reads with MiXCR anew, one entry per CDR3 protein. Altogether some 550,000 distinct CDR3 sequences are present, roughly 21% being singletons, with the ten largest covering 14%. Sequenced here: PBMCs, sampled 15 days after the yellow fever booster vaccination. Receptors were obtained from a young man who received the YFV17D yellow fever vaccine.

This chain joins TRBV7-9 and TRBJ2-1; D unclear. The germline gives CDR1 SEHNR, CDR2 FQNEAQ (reference sequence). The CDR3 consists of 15 residues. Trimming cost V 5 bases and J 2 bases, with 13 bases left between them. CDR3 sequence: CASSKRTGPYNEQFF. CDR3 bases: TGTGCCAGCAGCAAAAGGACCGGCCCCTACAATGAGCAGTTCTTC.

This clonotype came up a few times. The chain combines TRBV21-1 with TRBJ2-7; the D segment call TRBD2 is taken from the table without a DNA check. TRBV21-1 is deemed a pseudogene. This CDR3 has 15 residues. CDR3 bases: TGTGCCAGCAGCAAACCGCCCCGACTAGCGGGCGAGCAGTACTTC. Translated: CASSKPPRLAGEQYF.

This clonotype was counted only a few times. The J gene is TRBJ2-7, the V gene TRBV5-6, with TRBD1 matching over 11 bases. Germline V gene lookup returns CDR1 SGHDT and CDR2 YYEEEE. The ends lost 3 bases at V and 3 bases at J; junction bases unmatched: 5. This CDR3 is built from 15 residues. The CDR3 reads CASSSPGTGGYEQYF. CDR3 bases: TGTGCCAGCAGCTCTCCCGGGACAGGGGGCTACGAGCAGTACTTC.

This clonotype came up a few times. The gene calls are TRBV7-6 and TRBJ2-3; 7 positions match TRBD1. Trimming at V came to 5 bases and at J to 0 bases, leaving 5 bases not matched to a gene. The CDR3 has 15 residues. Germline V gene lookup returns CDR1 SGHVS and CDR2 FNYEAQ. The CDR3 nucleotides are TGTGCCAGCAGCCGAGGGACAGCTAGCACAGATACGCAGTATTTT. Translated, it gives CASSRGTASTDTQYF. Together with reference TRBV7-6 and TRBJ2-3, the CDR3 gives the full variable domain: GAGVSQSPRYKVTKRGQDVALRCDPISGHVSLYWYRQALGQGPEFLTYFNYEAQQDKSGLPNDRFSAERPEGSISTLTIQRTEQRDSAMYRCASSRGTASTDTQYFGPGTRLTVL.

This sequence joins TRBV19 and TRBJ1-1; possibly TRBD1 for D (5 bases). Germline CDR1 reads LNHDA; CDR2 reads SQIVND (reference sequence). V lost 6 bases to trimming and J lost 8 bases, with 16 bases between them. The CDR3 spans 13 residues. The CDR3 DNA reads as TGTGCCAGTAGCGACGGCGGGGGACCAGAAGCTTTCTTT. Translation gives CASSDGGGPEAFF.

Here the CDR3 DNA reads TGCAGCGTTGAAGAAACGGTCCGTTCGAACACTGAAGCTTTCTTT. Translated, it gives CSVEETVRSNTEAFF. The V and J genes are TRBV29-1 and TRBJ1-1; D remains unclear. Germline V gene lookup returns CDR1 SQVTM and CDR2 ANQGSEA. With 0 bases removed from V and 1 base from J, the gap between germline ends came to 12 bases. The CDR3 extends over 15 amino acids.

V usage is TRBV20-1 and J usage is TRBJ2-1, with 11 nucleotides matching TRBD2. V shed 4 bases, J shed 7 bases, and the junction held 9 bases outside the gene matches. CDR3 length equals 15 residues. The V gene's germline CDR1 is DFQATT and CDR2 SNEGSKA (reference sequence). This CDR3 reads CSANSLAGVWNEQFF. The CDR3 DNA reads as TGCAGTGCTAATTCACTAGCGGGAGTTTGGAATGAGCAGTTCTTC.

This clonotype showed up just a few times. The V gene is TRBV5-1, the J gene TRBJ2-1, with D perhaps TRBD1 or TRBD2 (5 bases each). From germline, CDR1 is SGHRS and CDR2 YFSETQ. V was cut by 4 bases and J by 10 bases, with 9 bases left in between. This CDR3 is built from 11 residues. The DNA of the CDR3 is TGCGCCAGCAGCCAGGGACGGGAGCAGTTCTTC. As protein: CASSQGREQFF.